Presented here are 17 T cell receptor beta chains from one specimen sequenced in a study of T cell changes during pregnancy in multiple sclerosis. Using immunoSEQ multiplex PCR, the repertoire was profiled, and TCRdb retains in-frame clones only, with some absent. The sample has around 100,000 clones, about nine tenths seen once; the top ten hold just under 2%. The input for sequencing was peripheral blood, taken after pregnancy. The receptors stem from a female donor with multiple sclerosis, enrolled in a pregnancy study.

The rearrangement uses TRBV5-4 and TRBJ2-3; TRBD2 matches at 11 bases. The V gene end was trimmed by 5 bases and the J gene end by 5 bases; junction bases not matched to a gene: 4. CDR3 length: 14 amino acids. Germline V gives CDR1 SGHNT, CDR2 YYREEE (reference sequence). The CDR3 bases are TGTGCCAGCAGACTAGCGGGAGCCAAAGATACGCAGTATTTT. It translates to CASRLAGAKDTQYF.

This chain uses TRBV15 with TRBJ1-1; D might be TRBD1 (6 bases). The CDR3 consists of 15 residues. The germline V gene encodes CDR1 LNHNV and CDR2 YYDKDF (reference sequence). Trimming removed 1 base at V and 3 bases at J, with 12 bases between. As DNA, the CDR3 is TGTGCCACCAGCAGAGGTCCAGGGGTGGACACTGAAGCTTTCTTT. Residues: CATSRGPGVDTEAFF.

This clone was picked up one time. The V gene is TRBV6-1, the J gene TRBJ2-3; 10 bases are a match to TRBD1. The CDR3 runs to 15 residues. The germline V gene encodes CDR1 MNHNS and CDR2 SASEGT. The V and J ends lost 2 bases and 3 bases, in that order; junction bases with no gene match: 2. CDR3 amino acids: CASSELGQGTDTQYF. As DNA, the CDR3 is TGTGCCAGCAGTGAACTGGGACAGGGGACAGATACGCAGTATTTT.

The V gene is TRBV9, the J gene TRBJ1-6, with 7 bases identical to TRBD1. The V segment lost 0 bases and the J segment 7 bases; nucleotides outside the gene matches: 4. CDR3 length equals 15 residues. Germline CDR1 and CDR2: SGDLS and YYNGEE. This CDR3 reads CASSVAGGGNSPLHF. The CDR3 DNA reads as TGTGCCAGCAGCGTAGCAGGGGGTGGGAATTCACCCCTCCACTTT.

The count of this clone is one. V usage is TRBV27 and J usage is TRBJ2-4; TRBD1 aligns across 10 bases. J lost 6 bases, V lost 3 bases, and 5 bases had no gene match. The V gene's germline CDR1 is MNHEY and CDR2 SMNVEV (reference sequence). The CDR3 extends over 15 amino acids. CDR3 coding DNA: TGTGCCAGCAGTTTCACCGGGACAGGGGTAAACATTCAGTACTTC. This translates into CASSFTGTGVNIQYF.

This clone was detected once. This chain connects TRBV7-9 to TRBJ2-5; D not resolved. The CDR3 length is 13 residues. CDR1 and CDR2 (germline): SEHNR, FQNEAQ (reference sequence). V was clipped by 4 bases and J by 2 bases, with 8 bases between them. The CDR3 loop reads CASSSSGQETQYF. In nucleotides, the CDR3 is TGTGCCAGCAGCTCCTCGGGTCAAGAGACCCAGTACTTC.

V and J are TRBV18 and TRBJ1-4; TRBD1 is a possible D gene (5 bases). This CDR3 spans 15 amino acids. Deletions cut 3 bases from V and 4 bases from J, with 12 bases between. Per the germline V gene, CDR1 is KGHSH and CDR2 is LQKENI. The CDR3 reads CASSPVQGGNEKLFF. For the CDR3, the DNA is TGTGCCAGCTCACCCGTGCAGGGTGGTAATGAAAAACTGTTTTTT.

CDR3 in DNA: TGCGCCAGCAGCGGCCTCTCGACTACACCTTTCCCAGATACGCAGTATTTT. Protein product: CASSGLSTTPFPDTQYF. The V and J genes are TRBV4-1 and TRBJ2-3; TRBD2 is a possible D gene (5 bases). Trimming removed 5 bases at V and 4 bases at J, with 22 bases between. The CDR3 contains 17 residues. Germline V gene data show CDR1 as MGHRA and CDR2 as YSYEKL.

This clone showed up just once. This chain joins TRBV27 and TRBJ2-1, with 14 bases that match TRBD2. V shed 4 bases, J shed 10 bases, and the junction held 12 bases outside the gene matches. The CDR3 runs 17 residues. The germline V gene encodes CDR1 MNHEY and CDR2 SMNVEV (reference sequence). The CDR3 DNA reads as TGTGCCAGCAGTTCTATGACTAGCGGGAGGGTTCGTGCGGAGCAGTTCTTC. Protein product: CASSSMTSGRVRAEQFF.

The J gene is TRBJ2-1, the V gene TRBV5-6; D remains unclear. Germline V gives CDR1 SGHDT, CDR2 YYEEEE. CDR3 length: 18 amino acids. V was pared by 4 bases and J by 0 bases, with 20 bases between. The CDR3 loop is CASSPLILGASSYNEQFF. Written as DNA, the CDR3 is TGTGCCAGCAGCCCGTTGATCCTTGGCGCTAGCTCCTACAATGAGCAGTTCTTC.

V usage is TRBV18 and J usage is TRBJ2-2; D possibly corresponds to TRBD1 (5 bases). In germline, CDR1 is KGHSH, CDR2 LQKENI. This CDR3 comprises 17 residues. Trimming left V 4 bases short and J 3 bases short, with 18 bases between. CDR3 coding DNA: TGTGCCAGCTCACTTAAAGAGATGACAGATTACACCGGGGAGCTGTTTTTT. As protein: CASSLKEMTDYTGELFF.

The gene calls are TRBV29-1 and TRBJ2-2, with 9 bases lining up with TRBD1. The V gene end was trimmed by 1 base and the J gene end by 7 bases; junction bases not matched to a gene: 7. CDR1 and CDR2 from the germline V gene are SQVTM and ANQGSEA. The CDR3 loop spans 15 amino acids. The CDR3 protein is CSVEGTDRGNGELFF. Written as DNA, the CDR3 is TGCAGCGTTGAAGGGACGGACAGGGGTAACGGGGAGCTGTTTTTT.

The chain carries TRBV7-6 and TRBJ2-5, with TRBD1 as a possible D gene (6 bases). V lost 0 bases to trimming and J lost 0 bases, with 11 bases between them. CDR3 size: 16 residues. Per the germline V gene, CDR1 is SGHVS and CDR2 is FNYEAQ. The DNA for the CDR3 is TGTGCCAGCAGCTTAGCCGGGACAACGTACCAAGAGACCCAGTACTTC. This encodes CASSLAGTTYQETQYF. The whole variable domain, remainder taken from reference TRBV7-6 and TRBJ2-5, is GAGVSQSPRYKVTKRGQDVALRCDPISGHVSLYWYRQALGQGPEFLTYFNYEAQQDKSGLPNDRFSAERPEGSISTLTIQRTEQRDSAMYRCASSLAGTTYQETQYFGPGTRLLVL.

This clone has only a few counts. The J gene is TRBJ1-1, the V gene TRBV7-2; D gene ambiguous. Looked up from germline, CDR1 is SGHTA and CDR2 is FQGNSA. V dropped 4 bases and J dropped 0 bases, with 6 bases sitting between them. CDR3 length equals 13 residues. The CDR3 DNA reads TGTGCCAGCAGCTCGAGTGTGAACACTGAAGCTTTCTTT. Its translation is CASSSSVNTEAFF.

This clone was found once. The rearrangement links TRBV7-9 to TRBJ2-3; 10 bases line up with TRBD1. Per germline, CDR1 SEHNR and CDR2 FQNEAQ (reference sequence). Germline trimming cut 8 bases from V and 1 base from J; bases unmatched to any gene: 0. CDR3 length: 13 residues. CDR3 nucleotides: TGTGCCAGCGGGACAGGGGGCACAGATACGCAGTATTTT. Protein: CASGTGGTDTQYF.

V is TRBV9 and J is TRBJ2-3; 11 nucleotides line up with TRBD2. Trimming cost V 5 bases and J 3 bases; bases outside gene matches: 5. The germline V gene encodes CDR1 SGDLS and CDR2 YYNGEE. The CDR3 runs to 15 residues. Here the CDR3 reads CASSVSGGVTDTQYF. The CDR3 DNA sequence: TGTGCCAGCAGTGTTAGCGGGGGGGTTACAGATACGCAGTATTTT.

This chain uses TRBV11-2 with TRBJ1-3, with D unclear. Trimming shortened V by 2 bases and J by 4 bases, and 3 bases separated the two germline ends. Germline CDR1 is SGHAT and CDR2 is FQNNGV. The CDR3 spans 12 residues. The chain's CDR3 is CASSLSGNTIYF. As DNA, the CDR3 is TGTGCCAGCAGCTTAAGCGGAAACACCATATATTTT.